The T cell receptor beta chain under discussion was sequenced for a study of CD8 T cells in Susac syndrome. Whole-study findings and limits: In Susac patients, clonal expansion was not detected in CD4+ cells.

A note on this clonotype: Antigen: not known.

With random hexamers, 0.5 to 1 ug RNA was reverse transcribed. Amplification of TCR beta CDR3 used immunoSEQ multiplex PCR across 54 Vbeta and 13 Jbeta. TCRdb re-called the immunoSEQ multiplex PCR reads with MiXCR, one entry per CDR3 protein. The sample has about 140,000 distinct CDR3 sequences; approximately 95% are singletons. Sequencing of TCR beta was performed on blood CD8+ T cells and on blood CD4+ T cells. Patients with Susac syndrome met diagnostic criteria that were recently defined for definite or probable disease. This TCR was sampled from a human donor with Susac syndrome. The specimen was CD4+ T cells from PBMCs.

The CDR3 DNA sequence: TGTGCCAGCAGGGTCAAGGGCAGCATGGGAAATGAGCAGTTCTTC. It specifies CASRVKGSMGNEQFF. V gene TRBV7-9 combines with J gene TRBJ2-1; no definite D call. Trimming cost V 6 bases and J 7 bases, with 19 bases left between them. Per the germline V gene, CDR1 is SEHNR and CDR2 is FQNEAQ (reference sequence). The CDR3 covers 15 residues.